A selection of T cell receptor beta chains follows, all from one sample in a study of low-dose radiotherapy and immunotherapy resistance in tumors. TCRdb ran MiXCR on the reads and lists one entry per CDR3 protein. The sample carries 64,000 or so distinct CDR3 sequences, about a third recorded once. Sequencing was performed on PBMCs, taken before treatment. These receptors were taken from a female donor with ovarian cancer. Both conserved end residues are part of each CDR3. The D gene is left open where the match is weak. Clone size is not always given. Where it is, it says once, few, many or a class for expanded clones.

v_call,j_call,cdr3_length,clone_size,d_call,cdr3_aa,cdr3_nt
TRBV28,TRBJ2-4,14,NA,TRBD2,CASSMSGGANIQYF,TGTGCCAGCAGCATGAGCGGGGGCGCGAACATTCAGTACTTC
TRBV28,TRBJ1-2,13,NA,NA,CASSPSGGYGYTF,TGTGCCAGCAGTCCATCGGGCGGCTATGGCTACACCTTC
TRBV20-1,TRBJ1-2,9,many,NA,CSASDGYTF,TGCAGTGCTTCGGACGGCTACACCTTC
TRBV11-3,TRBJ2-1,13,medium-sized,NA,CASSLGRVNEQFF,TGTGCCAGCAGCTTAGGGCGGGTAAATGAGCAGTTCTTC
TRBV12-3/TRBV12-4,TRBJ1-2,14,many,NA,CASSHQQGGYGYTF,TGTGCCAGCAGTCATCAACAGGGTGGATATGGCTACACCTTC
TRBV7-2,TRBJ2-7,13,NA,TRBD1,CASSPTGGGEQYF,TGTGCCAGCAGCCCGACAGGGGGTGGCGAGCAGTACTTC
TRBV5-5,TRBJ2-6,17,NA,TRBD1,CASSLVTGGLGANVLTF,TGTGCCAGCAGCTTGGTTACAGGGGGCCTGGGGGCCAACGTCCTGACTTTC
TRBV29-1,TRBJ2-1,13,NA,NA,CSVVSQSYNEQFF,TGCAGCGTTGTGTCCCAGTCCTACAATGAGCAGTTCTTC
TRBV13,TRBJ2-3,16,NA,TRBD1,CASSRPKGGNTDTRYF,TGTGCCAGCAGCCGCCCCAAAGGGGGCAACACAGATACGCGGTATTTT
TRBV7-9,TRBJ1-2,14,many,NA,CASSLVWVNYGYTF,TGTGCCAGCAGCTTAGTGTGGGTGAACTATGGCTACACCTTC
TRBV27,TRBJ2-1,16,many,TRBD1,CASSAMTGRSYNEQFF,TGTGCCAGCAGTGCCATGACAGGGCGCTCCTACAATGAGCAGTTCTTC
TRBV5-1,TRBJ2-2,15,many,NA,CASSSSGGLNGELFF,TGCGCCAGCAGCTCCTCCGGGGGTCTGAATGGGGAGCTGTTTTTT
TRBV19,TRBJ1-4,12,many,NA,CASGDFNEKLFF,TGTGCCAGTGGTGATTTTAATGAAAAACTGTTTTTT
TRBV19,TRBJ2-5,14,once,NA,CASSPSVSGETQYF,TGTGCCAGTAGTCCATCGGTCTCAGGAGAGACCCAGTACTTC
TRBV4-1,TRBJ2-3,13,many,NA,CASSQGLLDTQYF,TGCGCCAGCAGCCAAGGGCTATTAGATACGCAGTATTTT
TRBV20-1,TRBJ2-1,11,many,NA,CSATLTGGQFF,TGCAGTGCTACTTTGACTGGAGGGCAGTTCTTC
TRBV30,TRBJ2-2,12,NA,TRBD1,CAGTENTGELFF,TGTGCCGGGACAGAGAACACCGGGGAGCTGTTTTTT
TRBV9,TRBJ1-5,14,many,NA,CASSLLGQDQPQHF,TGTGCCAGCAGCCTCCTGGGGCAAGATCAGCCCCAGCATTTT
TRBV30,TRBJ2-3,17,NA,TRBD1,CAWSGAGQGANTDTQYF,TGTGCCTGGAGTGGAGCGGGACAGGGGGCGAACACAGATACGCAGTATTTT
TRBV14,TRBJ2-1,14,once,NA,CASSRLGVYNEQFF,TGTGCCAGCAGCCGCCTGGGGGTTTACAATGAGCAGTTCTTC
TRBV28,TRBJ1-5,12,few,NA,CATRSGNQPQHF,TGTGCCACCCGGAGTGGGAATCAGCCCCAGCATTTT
TRBV29-1,TRBJ1-1,13,many,NA,CSVAGRENTEAFF,TGCAGCGTTGCGGGACGGGAGAACACTGAAGCTTTCTTT
TRBV7-2,TRBJ2-3,14,NA,NA,CASKRGDRTDTQYF,TGTGCCAGCAAAAGGGGGGACCGCACAGATACGCAGTATTTT
TRBV5-1,TRBJ1-1,14,few,NA,CASRLGSVNPEAFF,TGCGCCAGCAGATTGGGGTCAGTCAACCCTGAAGCTTTCTTT
TRBV24-1,TRBJ1-5,15,many,TRBD1,CATSDRTGSNQPQHF,TGTGCCACCAGTGATCGGACAGGGAGTAATCAGCCCCAGCATTTT